These 32 T cell receptor beta chains were all obtained from the same sample, sequenced in a study of blood T cells in healthy people across ages (dated by TCRdb to between 2015 and 2016). Libraries were made using 5' RACE. Sequencing instrument: Illumina HiSeq 2500. The second PCR ran for about 6 to 11 cycles and used a J-beta primer mix along with a sample-barcoded 5' primer. The public sequencing data were trimmed at Q25 with fastp and processed into clonotypes with MiXCR by TCRdb, which kept only in-frame beta chains. Rows matching on CDR3 protein sequence are summarized as one entry with the most common DNA and genes. This sample is represented by 1.5 million to 2 million distinct CDR3 sequences; 49% of them were singletons. The ten largest clones capture about 2.1% of the sample. The specimen was blood. The receptors originated from a woman in her forties in good health.

The chain couples TRBV5-1 to TRBJ1-2; D may be TRBD1 (5 bases). The germline V gene encodes CDR1 SGHRS and CDR2 YFSETQ. CDR3 length equals 15 residues. The ends were cut back, 0 bases at V and 2 bases at J, with 11 bases in the middle. The CDR3 spells CASSLEHGQNYGYTF. Here the CDR3 DNA reads TGCGCCAGCAGCTTGGAACACGGACAAAACTATGGCTACACCTTC.

The CDR3 nucleotides are TGTGCCAGCAGCCCCAGTGAGGACAGGGTGCAGCCCCAGCATTTT. Translation: CASSPSEDRVQPQHF. The rearrangement links TRBV27 to TRBJ1-5; 8 nucleotides line up with TRBD1. CDR1 MNHEY and CDR2 SMNVEV come from the germline V gene (reference sequence). Trimming cost V 6 bases and J 7 bases; bases outside gene matches: 11. The CDR3 consists of 15 residues.

The CDR3 is CASTLGTLYNQPQHF. CDR3 bases: TGTGCCAGCACTCTCGGGACACTTTATAATCAGCCCCAGCATTTT. This chain links TRBV5-6 with TRBJ1-5; tentative D call: TRBD1 (6 bases). Germline V gene sequence: CDR1 SGHDT, CDR2 YYEEEE. Trimming pared 6 bases from V and 4 bases from J, leaving 17 bases between. The CDR3 extends over 15 amino acids.

This chain connects TRBV6-2 or TRBV6-3 to TRBJ2-6; 7 nucleotides agree with TRBD1. The V and J ends lost 4 bases and 8 bases, in that order; junction bases with no gene match: 20. Looked up from germline, CDR1 is MNHEY and CDR2 is SVGEGT. This CDR3 region has 19 residues. The CDR3: CASSLTGQVSRSGTNVLTF. In DNA form, the CDR3 reads TGTGCCAGCAGTTTGACCGGACAGGTCTCTCGATCCGGGACCAACGTCCTGACTTTC.

The table lists this clonotype with a few counts. Relative to the germline gene, one junction end is altered; a read error may explain this. The chain couples TRBV20-1 to TRBJ2-5; D is possibly TRBD2 (5 bases). CDR1 is DFQATT, CDR2 SNEGSKA, per germline (reference sequence). There are 12 residues in the CDR3. The chain's CDR3 is CSARLAQGTQYF. The CDR3 region has the DNA TGCAGTGCTAGACTAGCTCAAGGGACCCAGTACTTC.

The V call is TRBV6-1, the J call TRBJ2-3; D not resolved. The CDR3 runs to 14 residues. Germline V gene sequence: CDR1 MNHNS, CDR2 SASEGT. Trimming removed 3 bases from V and 1 base from J, with 8 bases in between. The CDR3 reads CASSDRFRTDTQYF. The CDR3 nucleotides are TGTGCCAGCAGTGATAGGTTCCGCACAGATACGCAGTATTTT.

Only a few counts were recorded for this clonotype. The V gene is TRBV20-1, the J gene TRBJ2-1; 8 bases line up with TRBD1. This CDR3 region has 17 residues. Germline lookup yields CDR1 DFQATT and CDR2 SNEGSKA (reference sequence). V shed 3 bases, J shed 0 bases, and the junction held 10 bases outside the gene matches. The DNA for the CDR3 is TGCAGTGCTAGCCTCCGGGACAGGCCCAGCTCCTACAATGAGCAGTTCTTC. Translated: CSASLRDRPSSYNEQFF.

This clonotype was observed a few times. The chain carries TRBV4-2 and TRBJ2-7; no firm D call. This CDR3 is built from 12 residues. The V and J ends lost 2 bases and 5 bases respectively, with 7 bases between them. CDR1 is LGHNA, CDR2 YNFKEQ, per germline. CDR3 sequence: CASSQPTDEQYF. CDR3 bases: TGTGCCAGCAGCCAACCCACAGACGAGCAGTACTTC.

Only a few counts were recorded for this clonotype. The V gene is TRBV6-2 or TRBV6-3, the J gene TRBJ2-7, with TRBD1 identical over 7 bases. Losses at the gene ends were 9 bases for V and 2 bases for J; bases not matched to a gene: 4. This CDR3 comprises 12 residues. CDR1 and CDR2 (germline): MNHEY, SVGEGT. The CDR3 sequence: CASGDRPYEQYF. DNA for the CDR3: TGTGCCAGTGGGGACAGACCCTACGAGCAGTACTTC.

This sequence joins TRBV7-9 and TRBJ2-1; a weak D match, TRBD1 (5 bases). From germline, CDR1 is SEHNR and CDR2 FQNEAQ (reference sequence). V was shortened by 3 bases and J by 7 bases, with 13 bases between the two germline ends. This CDR3 comprises 14 residues. Here the CDR3 DNA reads TGTGCCAGCAGCTTTGGCTCAGCAGGGAATGAGCAGTTCTTC. Amino acid sequence: CASSFGSAGNEQFF. The full variable domain, in which reference TRBV7-9 and TRBJ2-1 provide the parts outside the CDR3, is DTGVSQNPRHKITKRGQNVTFRCDPISEHNRLYWYRQTLGQGPEFLTYFQNEAQLEKSRLLSDRFSAERPKGSFSTLEIQRTEQGDSAMYLCASSFGSAGNEQFFGPGTRLTVL.

V is TRBV20-1 and J is TRBJ2-5; TRBD2 might be the D (6 bases). The V end lost 1 base, the J end lost 11 bases, and 26 bases lay between the germline ends. The CDR3 is made up of 16 amino acids. Germline CDR1 and CDR2: DFQATT and SNEGSKA (reference sequence). DNA of the CDR3: TGCAGTGCTAGAGGGGGACTGGGCACTGACTACAATGAGCAGTACTTC. It is translated as CSARGGLGTDYNEQYF.

This clonotype was recorded a few times. This rearrangement joins TRBV24-1 to TRBJ2-1; D remains unclear. V lost 4 bases to trimming and J lost 4 bases, with 13 bases between them. The CDR3 is 15 amino acids. Looked up from germline, CDR1 is KGHDR and CDR2 is SFDVKD. The CDR3 bases are TGTGCCACCAGTGAATCGAGCGCGACATACAATGAGCAGTTCTTC. This gives the protein CATSESSATYNEQFF.

The J gene is TRBJ2-1, the V gene TRBV4-3; D unresolved. Germline lookup yields CDR1 LGHNA and CDR2 YSLEER. V gave up 4 bases and J gave up 6 bases, with 10 bases separating them. This CDR3 region has 13 residues. The CDR3 sequence: CASSRKRSNEQFF. As DNA, the CDR3 is TGCGCCAGCAGCCGCAAACGGAGCAATGAGCAGTTCTTC.

J is TRBJ1-2 and V is TRBV28, with TRBD1 identical over 9 bases. The junction had 7 bases not matched to a gene; V was cut back by 5 bases and J by 12 bases. CDR1 and CDR2 from the germline V gene are MDHEN and SYDVKM. CDR3 size: 12 residues. The CDR3 DNA reads TGTGCCAGCAGTATTACAGGGGGCGAGGACACCTTC. Translation gives CASSITGGEDTF.

The V and J genes are TRBV6-2 or TRBV6-3 and TRBJ1-2; D is unclear. The CDR3 length is 12 residues. Trimming pared 8 bases from V and 5 bases from J, leaving 12 bases between. Germline lookup yields CDR1 MNHEY and CDR2 SVGEGT. CDR3 coding DNA: TGTGCCAGCGGGCAAGTGGGGTATGGCTACACCTTC. This translates into CASGQVGYGYTF.

V is TRBV7-9 and J is TRBJ1-2; D is undetermined. Per germline, CDR1 SEHNR and CDR2 FQNEAQ (reference sequence). V was trimmed by 3 bases and J by 6 bases, leaving 14 bases between them. The CDR3 has 14 amino acids. CDR3 in amino acids: CASSFALSANGYTF. CDR3 bases: TGTGCCAGCAGCTTTGCTCTCTCAGCAAATGGCTACACCTTC. The whole variable domain, filled in from reference TRBV7-9 and TRBJ1-2, reads DTGVSQNPRHKITKRGQNVTFRCDPISEHNRLYWYRQTLGQGPEFLTYFQNEAQLEKSRLLSDRFSAERPKGSFSTLEIQRTEQGDSAMYLCASSFALSANGYTFGSGTRLTVV.

The chain recombines TRBV29-1 with TRBJ2-4; D might be TRBD2 (6 bases). With the DNA end fitting TRBJ2-5 better, the J assignment may be wrong. The CDR3 runs to 14 residues. CDR1 is SQVTM, CDR2 ANQGSEA, per germline. In nucleotides, the CDR3 is TGCAGCGTTGAATTTGCGGGATCGGACGAGACCCAGTACTTC. It codes for CSVEFAGSDETQYF.

The chain is built from TRBV4-1 and TRBJ2-1, with TRBD2 as a possible D gene (5 bases). Trimming took 0 bases from V and 10 from J, leaving 16 bases between them. This CDR3 is built from 15 residues. Germline values: CDR1 MGHRA, CDR2 YSYEKL. DNA for the CDR3: TGCGCCAGCAGCCAAGACTTGAGCTTTGACTACGAGCAGTTCTTC. Translating gives CASSQDLSFDYEQFF.

V is TRBV7-2 and J is TRBJ1-6; weak D call: TRBD1 (5 bases). Germline lookup yields CDR1 SGHTA and CDR2 FQGNSA. The CDR3 consists of 15 residues. Between the trimmed V and J ends, which lost 8 bases and 0 bases, there was a span of 11 bases. The chain's CDR3 is CASRRTSSYNSPLHF. In DNA, the CDR3 is TGTGCCAGCCGCCGGACAAGCTCCTATAATTCACCCCTCCACTTT. Using reference TRBV7-2 and TRBJ1-6 for the parts outside the CDR3, the full variable domain is GAGVSQSPSNKVTEKGKDVELRCDPISGHTALYWYRQSLGQGLEFLIYFQGNSAPDKSGLPSDRFSAERTGGSVSTLTIQRTQQEDSAVYLCASRRTSSYNSPLHFGNGTRLTVT.

The rearrangement joins TRBV6-2 or TRBV6-3 to TRBJ1-5; 11 nucleotides agree with TRBD1. The V gene's germline CDR1 is MNHEY and CDR2 SVGEGT. CDR3 length: 15 amino acids. The J segment lost 6 bases and the V segment lost 8 bases, leaving 9 bases of the junction unmatched. CDR3 protein: CASHSWTGGSQPQHF. CDR3 bases: TGTGCCAGCCATTCCTGGACAGGGGGCAGTCAGCCCCAGCATTTT.

This clonotype appeared a few times. This chain links TRBV28 with TRBJ2-3, with D possibly being TRBD2 (6 bases). The V gene lost 2 bases and the J gene lost 2 bases, with 11 bases spanning the gap. This CDR3 region has 15 residues. Germline V gives CDR1 MDHEN, CDR2 SYDVKM. The CDR3: CASSLAGTFTDTQYF. CDR3 nucleotides: TGTGCCAGCAGTTTAGCGGGAACTTTCACAGATACGCAGTATTTT.

The chain employs TRBV6-2 or TRBV6-3 and TRBJ2-3; D call uncertain. Trimming shortened V by 8 bases and J by 0 bases, and 12 bases separated the two germline ends. The CDR3 length is 14 residues. CDR1 is MNHEY, CDR2 SVGEGT, per germline. The CDR3 loop is CASGPLISTDTQYF. CDR3 in DNA: TGTGCCAGCGGCCCCCTGATTAGCACAGATACGCAGTATTTT.

The CDR3 region has the DNA TGTGCCAGCAGTCCCCTATATCCTCAAAACTATGGCTACACCTTC. Its protein is CASSPLYPQNYGYTF. The gene calls are TRBV27 and TRBJ1-2; no clear D. Germline V CDR1 and CDR2: MNHEY, SMNVEV (reference sequence). V lost 5 bases, J lost 2 bases, and 15 bases lay in between. The CDR3 sequence is 15 residues long.

The chain employs TRBV5-5 and TRBJ2-5; 8 nucleotides line up with TRBD1. Germline trimming cut 7 bases from V and 4 bases from J; bases unmatched to any gene: 9. Per germline, CDR1 SGHKS and CDR2 YYEKEE (reference sequence). This CDR3 contains 14 residues. The CDR3 DNA reads as TGTGCCAGCCAATCAGGGGGCCATGCAGAGACCCAGTACTTC. It encodes CASQSGGHAETQYF. The full variable domain, its missing parts supplied by reference TRBV5-5 and TRBJ2-5, is DAGVTQSPTHLIKTRGQQVTLRCSPISGHKSVSWYQQVLGQGPQFIFQYYEKEERGRGNFPDRFSARQFPNYSSELNVNALLLGDSALYLCASQSGGHAETQYFGPGTRLLVL.

The chain couples TRBV29-1 to TRBJ2-3, with D tentatively TRBD1 (6 bases). Trimming pared 2 bases from V and 2 bases from J, leaving 8 bases between. CDR1 and CDR2 (germline): SQVTM, ANQGSEA. The CDR3 totals 13 residues. The CDR3 DNA sequence: TGCAGCGTTGAACAGGGGATCACAGATACGCAGTATTTT. This codes for CSVEQGITDTQYF.

This clonotype came up a few times. The chain couples TRBV10-3 to TRBJ2-3, with 7 bases identical to TRBD2. In germline, CDR1 is ENHRY, CDR2 SYGVKD. V trimming: 0 bases; J trimming: 2 bases; junction bases outside the gene matches: 5. This CDR3 spans 16 amino acids. In DNA, the CDR3 is TGTGCCATCAGTGAGTCGGCGCGGGGGACCACAGATACGCAGTATTTT. Amino acid sequence: CAISESARGTTDTQYF.

The chain carries TRBV20-1 and TRBJ2-7, with D maybe TRBD1 (7 bases). Germline-derived CDR1 and CDR2 are DFQATT and SNEGSKA (reference sequence). Trimming left V 0 bases short and J 0 bases short, with 24 bases between. The CDR3 length is 19 residues. CDR3 loop: CSARDDWGALGQHSYEQYF. CDR3 DNA: TGCAGTGCTAGAGACGATTGGGGGGCCTTGGGACAGCACTCCTACGAGCAGTACTTC.

This clonotype was seen a few times. V gene TRBV6-6 combines with J gene TRBJ1-1; 9 bases agree with TRBD1. Germline values: CDR1 MNHNY, CDR2 SVGAGI (reference sequence). V was clipped by 9 bases and J by 2 bases; unmatched bases: 7. The CDR3 sequence is 14 residues long. CDR3 sequence (DNA): TGTGCCAGTACCCAACAGGGGGCCAACACTGAAGCTTTCTTT. It encodes CASTQQGANTEAFF.

This chain uses TRBV24-1 with TRBJ1-2, with a tentative D call TRBD1 (5 bases). Looked up from germline, CDR1 is KGHDR and CDR2 is SFDVKD. V lost 7 bases and J 6 bases, leaving 14 bases between the germline ends. The CDR3 consists of 13 residues. The DNA of the CDR3 is TGTGCCACCAGCCTAACGGACATCCATGGCTACACCTTC. Its translation is CATSLTDIHGYTF.

This chain connects TRBV5-6 to TRBJ2-5; D may be TRBD2 (7 bases). Germline-derived CDR1 and CDR2 are SGHDT and YYEEEE. CDR3 length: 15 residues. The V and J ends lost 0 bases and 1 base respectively, with 10 bases between them. The CDR3 DNA follows: TGTGCCAGCAGCTTGGGGCGGGGGCCCCAAGAGACCCAGTACTTC. The encoded protein is CASSLGRGPQETQYF.

This clonotype was detected only a few times. The gene calls are TRBV5-1 and TRBJ2-7, with 11 bases that match TRBD2. The CDR3 length is 17 residues. The germline CDR1 and CDR2 sequences are SGHRS and YFSETQ. V was pared by 6 bases and J by 6 bases, with 17 bases of the junction left unmatched. The CDR3 DNA is TGCGCCAGCAAGAGACTAGCGGGGATAGAAGGTCTGGGCGAGCAGTACTTC. This translates into CASKRLAGIEGLGEQYF.

This clonotype has a single count. The chain employs TRBV6-5 and TRBJ2-3; 16 positions match TRBD2. V was pared by 2 bases and J by 5 bases, with 1 base of the junction left unmatched. This CDR3 has 16 amino acids. Germline V CDR1 and CDR2: MNHEY, SVGAGI. CDR3 in DNA: TGTGCCAGCAGTTACGGGACTAGCGGGGGGGAAGATACGCAGTATTTT. It is translated as CASSYGTSGGEDTQYF.